These 11 T cell receptor beta chains originate from one sample sequenced in a study of post-analysis software for immune sequencing data. The antigens for these receptors are not known. Libraries were made from TCR beta cDNA, and they carried unique molecular identifiers. TCRdb fed the PCR reads into MiXCR, producing one record per CDR3 protein. The profile shows about 260,000 distinct CDR3 sequences, 36% of them singletons. Study findings and constraints: Elevated frequency relative to controls characterized four to six TRBV segments in patients, TRBV5-6, TRBV5-1 and TRBV20-1 among them.

Sample: blood. All receptors come from a girl aged 10-17 years with multiple sclerosis.

This clonotype appeared many times. This chain uses TRBV10-1 with TRBJ1-5; D not certain. Trimming stripped 8 bases from V and 1 base from J, with 21 bases between. The CDR3 is 17 amino acids. Germline V gene data show CDR1 as WNHNN and CDR2 as SYGVQD (reference sequence). CDR3 residues: CASLRSLRALSNQPQHF. CDR3 DNA: TGCGCCAGCCTAAGGTCCCTACGGGCCCTAAGCAATCAGCCCCAGCATTTT.

This clonotype occurred once. Just one base apart from a much larger clone, this may be a read error. The CDR3, as DNA: TGTGCCACCAGCAGAGATGGGCCCCCAACGAGGATTCGCTTTCATCAGCCCCAGCATTTT. It encodes CATSRDGPPTRIRFHQPQHF. The gene calls are TRBV15 and TRBJ1-5; the D is unclear. The CDR3 consists of 20 residues. Trimming stripped 0 bases from V and 5 bases from J, with 26 bases between. Per germline, CDR1 LNHNV and CDR2 YYDKDF (reference sequence).

There are many counts of this clonotype. The chain joins TRBV5-1 to TRBJ2-1; TRBD2 aligns across 9 bases. V gave up 3 bases and J gave up 0 bases; unmatched junction bases: 10. Germline V gene lookup returns CDR1 SGHRS and CDR2 YFSETQ. The CDR3 runs to 18 residues. The CDR3 is CASSWLAGGRSSYNEQFF. DNA for the CDR3: TGCGCCAGCAGCTGGCTGGCGGGAGGGAGGAGCTCCTACAATGAGCAGTTCTTC. The whole variable domain, remainder taken from reference TRBV5-1 and TRBJ2-1, is KAGVTQTPRYLIKTRGQQVTLSCSPISGHRSVSWYQQTPGQGLQFLFEYFSETQRNKGNFPGRFSGRQFSNSRSEMNVSTLELGDSALYLCASSWLAGGRSSYNEQFFGPGTRLTVL.

This clonotype has just one count. The J gene is TRBJ2-1, the V gene TRBV4-1; D is uncertain. In germline, CDR1 is MGHRA, CDR2 YSYEKL. The CDR3 spans 15 residues. With 2 bases removed from V and 7 bases from J, the gap between germline ends came to 15 bases. DNA of the CDR3: TGCGCCAGCAGCCAACTGACGGAAACTACAAATGAGCAGTTCTTC. Residues: CASSQLTETTNEQFF.

This clonotype was seen many times. The chain couples TRBV4-1 to TRBJ1-1, with 11 bases aligning to TRBD1. This CDR3 has 16 amino acids. CDR1 is MGHRA and CDR2 is YSYEKL in the germline V gene. V was clipped by 4 bases and J by 4 bases; unmatched bases: 8. This CDR3 reads CASSLHRDRGITEAFF. Written as DNA, the CDR3 is TGCGCCAGCAGCCTGCACCGGGACAGGGGGATCACTGAAGCTTTCTTT.

This clonotype was counted at least ten times. The chain couples TRBV6-1 to TRBJ1-2, with D uncertain. V lost 6 bases, J lost 2 bases, and 7 bases lay in between. The germline V gene has CDR1 MNHNS and CDR2 SASEGT. The CDR3 has 12 amino acids. CDR3 in DNA: TGTGCCAGCAGAAGGGCAAACTATGGCTACACCTTC. This encodes CASRRANYGYTF.

This clonotype was found a few times. This chain connects TRBV3-1 to TRBJ2-2, with D hard to call. Looked up from germline, CDR1 is LGHDT and CDR2 is YNNKEL (reference sequence). V dropped 3 bases and J dropped 6 bases, with 11 bases sitting between them. The CDR3 has 14 amino acids. The CDR3 DNA is TGTGCCAGCAGCCACGCCATGGGTTCCGGGGAGCTGTTTTTT. Its translation: CASSHAMGSGELFF.

Points on this clonotype: This may arise from a read error, as a much more abundant clone is one base away. This chain uses TRBV13 with TRBJ1-6; weak D call: TRBD1 (5 bases). Germline assignment: CDR1 PRHDT and CDR2 FYEKMQ (reference sequence). The CDR3 is 16 amino acids. CDR3 residues: CVSSFGGRDDNSPLHF. CDR3 nucleotides: TGTGTCAGCAGCTTTGGTGGGAGGGACGATAATTCACCCCTCCACTTT.

The rearrangement uses TRBV7-8 and TRBJ1-4; tentatively, D is TRBD1 (5 bases). Germline values: CDR1 SGHVS, CDR2 FQNEAQ. This CDR3 is 13 amino acids long. Trimming removed 6 bases at V and 5 bases at J, with 10 bases between. This CDR3 reads CASRGDLNEKLFF. The DNA of the CDR3 is TGTGCCAGCAGGGGGGACCTCAATGAAAAACTGTTTTTT.

V gene TRBV7-6 combines with J gene TRBJ2-6, with D possibly being TRBD1 (5 bases). Trimming shortened V by 10 bases and J by 1 base, and 5 bases separated the two germline ends. The germline V gene encodes CDR1 SGHVS and CDR2 FNYEAQ. CDR3 length equals 12 residues. As DNA, the CDR3 is TGTGCCACAGGGTCTGGGGCCAACGTCCTGACTTTC. This codes for CATGSGANVLTF.

V usage is TRBV30 and J usage is TRBJ1-2; D gene uncertain. CDR3 length equals 15 residues. The V and J ends lost 1 base and 3 bases respectively, with 15 bases between them. CDR1 GTSNPN and CDR2 SVGIG come from the germline V gene (reference sequence). Written as DNA, the CDR3 is TGTGCCTGGAGTGACGGACGAGACCTCGACTATGGCTACACCTTC. It is translated as CAWSDGRDLDYGYTF.